This T cell receptor beta chain was recorded in a study of T-cell memory formation after mild COVID-19. Using constant-segment primers, 5'RACE produced TCR alpha and TCR beta cDNA libraries carrying sample barcodes and UMIs. TCRdb analysed the 5' RACE reads with MiXCR anew, one entry per CDR3 protein. The profile shows approximately 300,000 distinct CDR3 sequences, around a sixth of them singletons. The sample holds many counts of this clonotype. The CDR3 loop spans 15 amino acids. From germline, CDR1 is LGHNA and CDR2 YNFKEQ. V was clipped by 1 base and J by 4 bases, with 12 bases between them. This receptor was obtained from a man aged 18 to 30 who had mild COVID-19 (a few samples of this study predate the infection). Cell type and time point are not known. V is TRBV4-2 and J is TRBJ2-3, with a weak D call TRBD2 (6 bases). The sample was PBMCs or a T cell subset sorted from them (not recorded which). The chain's CDR3 is CASSQGGVKADTQYF. For the CDR3, the DNA is TGTGCCAGCAGCCAAGGGGGGGTAAAGGCAGATACGCAGTATTTT.